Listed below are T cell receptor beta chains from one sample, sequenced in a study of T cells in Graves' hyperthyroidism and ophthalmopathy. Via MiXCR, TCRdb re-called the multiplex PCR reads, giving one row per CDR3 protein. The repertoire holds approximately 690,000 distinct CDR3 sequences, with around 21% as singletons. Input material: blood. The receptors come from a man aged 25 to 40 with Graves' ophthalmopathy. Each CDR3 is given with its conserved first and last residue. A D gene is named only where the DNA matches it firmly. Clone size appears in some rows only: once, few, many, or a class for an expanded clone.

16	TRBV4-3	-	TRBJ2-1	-	CASRGRGDGSNNEQFF	TGCGCCAGCAGAGGAAGAGGGGACGGGAGCAACAATGAGCAGTTCTTC
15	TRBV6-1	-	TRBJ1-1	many	CASSLTTALGTEAFF	TGTGCCAGCAGTTTAACGACAGCTCTGGGGACTGAAGCTTTCTTT
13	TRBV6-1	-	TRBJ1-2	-	CASSTGLNYGYTF	TGTGCCAGCAGTACGGGGTTAAACTATGGCTACACCTTC
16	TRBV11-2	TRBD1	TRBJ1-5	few	CASSLGSGTVRQPQHF	TGTGCCAGCAGCTTAGGCTCCGGGACAGTACGGCAGCCCCAGCATTTT
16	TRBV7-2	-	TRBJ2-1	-	CASSLGPGRTYNEQFF	TGTGCCAGCAGCTTAGGCCCGGGGAGGACCTACAATGAGCAGTTCTTC
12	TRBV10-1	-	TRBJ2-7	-	CASSEGGFEQYF	TGCGCCAGCAGTGAAGGCGGTTTCGAGCAGTACTTC
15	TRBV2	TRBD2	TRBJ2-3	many	CASSAQRELADTQYF	TGTGCCAGCAGTGCTCAGCGGGAGTTAGCAGATACGCAGTATTTT
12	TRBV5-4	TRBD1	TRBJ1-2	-	CASAGTGNGYTF	TGTGCCAGCGCCGGGACAGGGAATGGCTACACCTTC
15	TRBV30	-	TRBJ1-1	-	CAWSVSGPMNTEAFF	TGTGCCTGGAGTGTAAGTGGACCCATGAACACTGAAGCTTTCTTT
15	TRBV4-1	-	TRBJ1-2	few	CASSQDGSGDYGYTF	TGCGCCAGCAGCCAAGACGGCTCAGGCGACTATGGCTACACCTTC